One sample yielded the 30 T cell receptor beta chains listed below, sequenced in a study of patients and donors after allogeneic stem cell transplantation (dated by TCRdb to the early 2020s). The library was generated by RT-PCR. The sample was run on a NextSeq 550. Using fastp trimming at Q25 and MiXCR clonotype assembly, TCRdb reanalyzed the public sequencing data and kept in-frame beta chains. A single entry per CDR3 protein holds the most common genes and DNA from its merged rows. The sample profile shows over 150,000 distinct CDR3 sequences; about 30% of them were found once. The biggest ten clones account for roughly 3.2% of the sample. Sample: blood, either unsorted or a sorted T cell fraction (not recorded which). The receptors stem from a human donor who was either an allogeneic HSCT recipient or a stem cell or donor lymphocyte infusion donor (not recorded which). It is not recorded whose cells these are; they may come from a transplant donor.

This clonotype came up a few times. The chain recombines TRBV9 with TRBJ2-2; D is undetermined. V lost 0 bases and J 5 bases, leaving 14 bases between the germline ends. The CDR3 runs to 16 residues. In germline, CDR1 is SGDLS, CDR2 YYNGEE. CDR3 nucleotides: TGTGCCAGCAGCGTAGAGGCCCCCGGCAGGACCGGGGAGCTGTTTTTT. Encoded protein: CASSVEAPGRTGELFF.

This chain connects TRBV5-4 to TRBJ2-1, with 13 bases lining up with TRBD2. This CDR3 has 16 amino acids. V shed 2 bases, J shed 2 bases, and the junction held 1 base outside the gene matches. CDR1 and CDR2 (germline): SGHNT, YYREEE (reference sequence). Here the CDR3 reads CASSLGTSGAYNEQFF. The DNA for the CDR3 is TGTGCCAGCAGCTTAGGGACTAGCGGGGCCTACAATGAGCAGTTCTTC.

This chain connects TRBV5-6 to TRBJ2-5; D ambiguous. V lost 0 bases to trimming and J lost 1 base, with 10 bases between them. Germline lookup yields CDR1 SGHDT and CDR2 YYEEEE. This CDR3 contains 15 residues. CDR3 nucleotide sequence: TGTGCCAGCAGCTTGGACGCAGGCTCCCAAGAGACCCAGTACTTC. Protein product: CASSLDAGSQETQYF.

This clonotype came up a few times. The chain uses TRBV18 and TRBJ1-6; D not resolved. Trimming took 2 bases from V and 8 from J, leaving 10 bases between them. Germline V gene sequence: CDR1 KGHSH, CDR2 LQKENI. The CDR3 totals 14 residues. The CDR3 coding sequence is TGTGCCAGCTCACCAGCTCCAAGGGATTCACCCCTCCACTTT. Residues: CASSPAPRDSPLHF.

The genes are TRBV24-1 and TRBJ2-5; D gene unclear. V lost 0 bases and J 0 bases, leaving 1 base between the germline ends. There are 13 residues in the CDR3. Germline V CDR1 and CDR2: KGHDR, SFDVKD. The CDR3 loop is CATSDLYQETQYF. CDR3 nucleotides: TGTGCCACCAGTGATTTGTACCAAGAGACCCAGTACTTC.

A note on this clonotype: One base away lies a much larger clone, so this may be a sequencing read error. J is TRBJ1-1 and V is TRBV6-2 or TRBV6-3, with TRBD1 as a possible D gene (5 bases). This CDR3 has 14 residues. In germline, CDR1 is MNHEY, CDR2 SVGEGT. V lost 6 bases to trimming and J lost 3 bases, with 14 bases between them. The CDR3 nucleotides read TGTGCCAGCAGCTCGGGACCGGGGGACACTGAAGCTTTCTTT. Translation gives CASSSGPGDTEAFF.

This clonotype occurred many times. V is TRBV6-5 and J is TRBJ1-5, with D uncertain. Trimming stripped 2 bases from V and 2 bases from J, with 10 bases between. Germline CDR1 reads MNHEY; CDR2 reads SVGAGI. CDR3 length: 15 amino acids. CDR3 protein: CASSYDQFGNQPQHF. CDR3 nucleotide sequence: TGTGCCAGCAGTTACGACCAGTTCGGCAATCAGCCCCAGCATTTT.

The chain employs TRBV9 and TRBJ2-5, with a tentative D call TRBD1 (5 bases). The germline V gene has CDR1 SGDLS and CDR2 YYNGEE. Trimming took 4 bases from V and 0 from J, leaving 10 bases between them. The CDR3 runs to 14 residues. The CDR3 DNA reads TGTGCCAGCAGCTTGACAGTGTACCAAGAGACCCAGTACTTC. Amino acid sequence: CASSLTVYQETQYF.

V and J are TRBV5-6 and TRBJ2-4; D is perhaps TRBD1 or TRBD2 (5 bases each). Trimming shortened V by 4 bases and J by 0 bases, and 11 bases separated the two germline ends. This CDR3 contains 15 residues. The germline CDR1 and CDR2 sequences are SGHDT and YYEEEE. CDR3: CASSGEGTAKNIQYF. As DNA, the CDR3 is TGTGCCAGCAGCGGCGAAGGGACAGCCAAAAACATTCAGTACTTC. The full variable domain, rest sourced from reference TRBV5-6 and TRBJ2-4, is DAGVTQSPTHLIKTRGQQVTLRCSPKSGHDTVSWYQQALGQGPQFIFQYYEEEERQRGNFPDRFSGHQFPNYSSELNVNALLLGDSALYLCASSGEGTAKNIQYFGAGTRLSVL.

The gene calls are TRBV6-5 and TRBJ2-7; 7 nucleotides line up with TRBD1. This CDR3 has 14 amino acids. Germline V gives CDR1 MNHEY, CDR2 SVGAGI. The V segment lost 7 bases and the J segment 0 bases; nucleotides outside the gene matches: 6. The chain's CDR3 is CASTRDSPSYEQYF. The DNA for the CDR3 is TGTGCCAGCACCAGGGACAGCCCCTCCTACGAGCAGTACTTC.

The chain employs TRBV5-1 and TRBJ2-5, with TRBD2 as a possible D gene (6 bases). This CDR3 has 15 residues. Looked up from germline, CDR1 is SGHRS and CDR2 is YFSETQ. V lost 4 bases and J 4 bases, leaving 17 bases between the germline ends. CDR3 sequence (DNA): TGCGCCAGCAGCCCTCTCCCGGGAGAAGTAGAGACCCAGTACTTC. Its protein is CASSPLPGEVETQYF.

As to this clonotype: A much larger clone is a single base away; this may be a read error. The V gene is TRBV29-1, the J gene TRBJ1-1; a possible D gene is TRBD1 (5 bases). V shed 6 bases and J shed 12 bases, with 20 bases lying between them. This CDR3 has 12 amino acids. Germline V gene sequence: CDR1 SQVTM, CDR2 ANQGSEA. In nucleotides, the CDR3 is TGCAGCGTAACTGGACTGTCTGGGGGACCTTTCTTT. It encodes CSVTGLSGGPFF.

This clonotype has ten or more counts. Written as DNA, the CDR3 is TGTGCCAGCAGTTACGTCTGGGAGAGTGAAAAACTGTTTTTT. This translates into CASSYVWESEKLFF. V is TRBV6-2 or TRBV6-3 and J is TRBJ1-4, with D unresolved. Trimming pared 2 bases from V and 7 bases from J, leaving 11 bases between. The CDR3 is 14 amino acids. Germline assignment: CDR1 MNHEY and CDR2 SVGEGT.

The chain is built from TRBV7-2 and TRBJ2-1, with D possibly matching TRBD2 (6 bases). Looked up from germline, CDR1 is SGHTA and CDR2 is FQGNSA. V shed 2 bases and J shed 1 base, with 15 bases lying between them. The length of the CDR3 is 17 residues. The CDR3 here is CASSLMPGGSSYNEQFF. The CDR3 DNA reads as TGTGCCAGCAGCTTAATGCCCGGGGGTAGTTCCTACAATGAGCAGTTCTTC.

The J gene is TRBJ2-1, the V gene TRBV11-1; 11 nucleotides align to TRBD2. The CDR3 has 14 residues. Germline lookup yields CDR1 SGHAT and CDR2 FQDESV (reference sequence). Trimming at V came to 3 bases and at J to 6 bases, leaving 1 base not matched to a gene. The CDR3 region has the DNA TGTGCCAGCAGCTTGGGACTAGCGGTCAATGAGCAGTTCTTC. Its translation: CASSLGLAVNEQFF.

The V gene is TRBV27, the J gene TRBJ2-3; 11 bases agree with TRBD1. J lost 4 bases, V lost 8 bases, and 2 bases had no gene match. This CDR3 has 13 amino acids. Germline V gene data show CDR1 as MNHEY and CDR2 as SMNVEV (reference sequence). CDR3 DNA: TGTGCCAGCTGGACAGGGGGCCCAGATACGCAGTATTTT. Encoded protein: CASWTGGPDTQYF.

This clonotype was counted a few times. The rearrangement links TRBV12-3 or TRBV12-4 to TRBJ2-1, with 11 bases fitting TRBD2. V was pared by 6 bases and J by 10 bases, with 11 bases of the junction left unmatched. The CDR3 is 15 residues long. In DNA form, the CDR3 reads TGTGCCAGCAGAATAGCGGGAGGGCGAAGGGGAGAGCAGTTCTTC. It yields the protein CASRIAGGRRGEQFF.

The chain uses TRBV20-1 and TRBJ2-2, with D possibly being TRBD1 or TRBD2 (5 bases each). The germline V and J ends were trimmed by 6 bases and 2 bases, with 13 bases remaining between them. The CDR3 runs 14 residues. Germline V gene sequence: CDR1 DFQATT, CDR2 SNEGSKA (reference sequence). The CDR3 is CSARIGANTGELFF. CDR3 sequence (DNA): TGCAGTGCCCGCATCGGGGCTAACACCGGGGAGCTGTTTTTT.

This clonotype occurred many times. The chain links TRBV4-3 to TRBJ1-3; no definite D call. Germline CDR1 LGHNA, CDR2 YSLEER. The V end was cut by 0 bases, the J end by 0 bases, with 12 bases between. The CDR3 spans 17 residues. The CDR3 is CASSQDTAGLSGNTIYF. The CDR3 bases are TGCGCCAGCAGCCAAGATACGGCAGGCCTCTCTGGAAACACCATATATTTT.

A few counts support this clonotype. J is TRBJ1-2 and V is TRBV5-1; no reliable D call. The V end lost 0 bases, the J end lost 1 base, and 4 bases lay between the germline ends. Looked up from germline, CDR1 is SGHRS and CDR2 is YFSETQ. This CDR3 is built from 13 residues. CDR3 in DNA: TGCGCCAGCAGCTTGGAAAGTAACTATGGCTACACCTTC. Its protein product is CASSLESNYGYTF.

This chain joins TRBV28 and TRBJ2-2; maybe TRBD2 (5 bases). Germline lookup yields CDR1 MDHEN and CDR2 SYDVKM. The CDR3 extends over 16 amino acids. V was pared by 6 bases and J by 7 bases, with 21 bases between. CDR3: CASSSPSFHRDGELFF. For the CDR3, the DNA is TGTGCCAGCAGCTCTCCCAGCTTTCACCGGGACGGGGAGCTGTTTTTT.

This clonotype appeared many times. The gene calls are TRBV20-1 and TRBJ1-1; maybe TRBD1 (5 bases). Germline V gene sequence: CDR1 DFQATT, CDR2 SNEGSKA (reference sequence). V dropped 5 bases and J dropped 1 base, with 11 bases sitting between them. This CDR3 has 13 amino acids. The CDR3 spells CSAPGNGNTEAFF. The DNA of the CDR3 is TGCAGTGCTCCAGGGAATGGGAACACTGAAGCTTTCTTT.

This chain links TRBV10-3 with TRBJ2-2, with 9 bases aligning to TRBD2. Losses at the gene ends were 6 bases for V and 4 bases for J; bases not matched to a gene: 6. This CDR3 region has 15 residues. Germline lookup yields CDR1 ENHRY and CDR2 SYGVKD. The CDR3 bases are TGTGCCATCAGCGTAGCGGGAGACGGCACCGGGGAGCTGTTTTTT. Amino acids: CAISVAGDGTGELFF.

J is TRBJ2-5 and V is TRBV4-3, with D uncertain. This CDR3 spans 13 amino acids. In germline, CDR1 is LGHNA, CDR2 YSLEER. The V end was cut by 1 base, the J end by 1 base, with 4 bases between. The chain's CDR3 is CASSQVIQETQYF. CDR3 bases: TGCGCCAGCAGCCAAGTGATCCAAGAGACCCAGTACTTC.

This clonotype came up many times. The CDR3 bases are TGTGCCAGCACTTACTCTGGAAACACCATATATTTT. It specifies CASTYSGNTIYF. The rearrangement links TRBV2 to TRBJ1-3; D not certain. In germline, CDR1 is SNHLY, CDR2 FYNNEI. Trimming stripped 7 bases from V and 0 bases from J, with 4 bases between. The CDR3 consists of 12 residues.

J is TRBJ2-7 and V is TRBV20-1; maybe TRBD2 (5 bases). CDR1 and CDR2 from the germline V gene are DFQATT and SNEGSKA (reference sequence). The V and J ends lost 3 bases and 0 bases respectively, with 12 bases between them. This CDR3 comprises 14 residues. The CDR3: CSARPSRSSYEQYF. In DNA, the CDR3 is TGCAGTGCTAGGCCTAGCCGTAGCTCCTACGAGCAGTACTTC.

This clonotype was recorded a few times. V usage is TRBV6-5 and J usage is TRBJ1-5; 9 bases align to TRBD1. Germline V gene lookup returns CDR1 MNHEY and CDR2 SVGAGI. J lost 2 bases, V lost 6 bases, and 5 bases had no gene match. This CDR3 is built from 15 residues. CDR3 protein: CASSLTGGGNQPQHF. The CDR3 DNA is TGTGCCAGCAGCTTGACAGGGGGAGGCAATCAGCCCCAGCATTTT.

This sequence joins TRBV6-2 or TRBV6-3 and TRBJ2-2, with 7 bases fitting TRBD1. Germline-derived CDR1 and CDR2 are MNHEY and SVGEGT. CDR3 length: 15 residues. The J segment lost 5 bases and the V segment lost 6 bases, leaving 9 bases of the junction unmatched. CDR3 region: CASRPGTALTGELFF. DNA for the CDR3: TGTGCCAGCAGACCAGGGACAGCACTTACCGGGGAGCTGTTTTTT.

This rearrangement joins TRBV5-5 to TRBJ1-5; D is unclear. V lost 0 bases and J lost 8, with 9 bases in between. The CDR3 runs to 13 residues. Germline V lookup: CDR1 SGHKS, CDR2 YYEKEE (reference sequence). The CDR3 is CASSLGLSKPQHF. CDR3 DNA sequence: TGTGCCAGCAGCTTGGGTTTGAGTAAGCCCCAGCATTTT. The full variable domain, in which reference TRBV5-5 and TRBJ1-5 provide the parts outside the CDR3, is DAGVTQSPTHLIKTRGQQVTLRCSPISGHKSVSWYQQVLGQGPQFIFQYYEKEERGRGNFPDRFSARQFPNYSSELNVNALLLGDSALYLCASSLGLSKPQHFGDGTRLSIL.

The chain carries TRBV14 and TRBJ2-7; D may match TRBD1 or TRBD2 (5 bases each). CDR1 is SGHDN and CDR2 is FVKESK in the germline V gene. Trimming stripped 5 bases from V and 6 bases from J, with 17 bases between. CDR3 size: 14 residues. DNA for the CDR3: TGTGCCAGCAGCGGTAGAGAAAGGGGACGCGAGCAGTACTTC. Protein sequence: CASSGRERGREQYF.